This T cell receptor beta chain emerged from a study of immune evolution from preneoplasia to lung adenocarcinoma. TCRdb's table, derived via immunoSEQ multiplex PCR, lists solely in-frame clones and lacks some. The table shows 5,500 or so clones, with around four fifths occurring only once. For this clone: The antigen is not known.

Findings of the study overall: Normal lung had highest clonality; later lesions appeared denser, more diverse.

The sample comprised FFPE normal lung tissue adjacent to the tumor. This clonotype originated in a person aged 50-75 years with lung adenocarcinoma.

The CDR3 loop reads CASSRRADRGIYGYTF. DNA for the CDR3: TGTGCCAGCAGCCGAAGGGCGGACAGGGGCATCTATGGCTACACCTTC. This chain connects TRBV27 to TRBJ1-2; 9 bases map to TRBD1. V lost 6 bases and J lost 4; bases outside the gene matches: 12. This CDR3 has 16 residues. Germline V gives CDR1 MNHEY, CDR2 SMNVEV (reference sequence).